The 23 T cell receptor beta chains reported below all come from one sample, sequenced in a study of T cells in Graves' hyperthyroidism and ophthalmopathy. Amplified TCR beta CDR3 regions derived from RNA transcripts. TCR CDR3 underwent first-round RT-PCR with the HTBI primer set. TCRdb called the multiplex PCR reads again in MiXCR, with one record for every CDR3 protein. Seen here are over 450,000 distinct CDR3 sequences, around 15% observed once, and the top ten hold about a sixth. The sample was blood. The receptors were sampled from a woman between 18 and 29 years old with Graves' hyperthyroidism.

The sample holds a few counts of this clonotype. This chain uses TRBV10-3 with TRBJ1-2; perhaps TRBD1 as D (5 bases). Germline V gene data show CDR1 as ENHRY and CDR2 as SYGVKD. This CDR3 comprises 16 residues. Trimming shortened V by 0 bases and J by 4 bases, and 15 bases separated the two germline ends. This CDR3 reads CAISESALDRSYGYTF. The CDR3 nucleotides read TGTGCCATCAGTGAGTCTGCCTTAGACAGATCCTATGGCTACACCTTC.

This chain links TRBV11-2 with TRBJ2-3; weak D call: TRBD1 (6 bases). Trimming shortened V by 5 bases and J by 0 bases, and 12 bases separated the two germline ends. CDR1 is SGHAT, CDR2 FQNNGV, per germline. The CDR3 is made up of 15 amino acids. The CDR3 DNA sequence: TGTGCCAGCAGCCTGAACAGGGCTAGCACAGATACGCAGTATTTT. Its translation is CASSLNRASTDTQYF.

The V and J genes are TRBV6-1 and TRBJ2-1; weak D call: TRBD2 (6 bases). The germline CDR1 and CDR2 sequences are MNHNS and SASEGT. V was clipped by 5 bases and J by 2 bases, with 10 bases between them. The CDR3 is made up of 14 amino acids. The CDR3 nucleotides are TGTGCCAGCAGTTCGGAGCGGGCCTACAATGAGCAGTTCTTC. It yields the protein CASSSERAYNEQFF.

This clonotype was counted at least ten times. This chain links TRBV25-1 with TRBJ2-2, with D tentatively TRBD1 (6 bases). The CDR3 extends over 15 amino acids. Germline CDR1 is MGHDK and CDR2 is SYGVNS. V was cut by 3 bases and J by 4 bases, with 12 bases left in between. CDR3 nucleotides: TGTGCCAGCAGTGACAGGGGATCTGGCACCGGGGAGCTGTTTTTT. This sequence encodes CASSDRGSGTGELFF.

This clonotype was recorded many times. This chain joins TRBV18 and TRBJ2-5, with D tentatively TRBD1 (6 bases). The CDR3 is 15 residues long. Germline lookup yields CDR1 KGHSH and CDR2 LQKENI. V dropped 1 base and J dropped 5 bases, with 14 bases sitting between them. CDR3 residues: CASSPQGDPRETQYF. The CDR3 DNA follows: TGTGCCAGCTCACCACAGGGGGACCCCAGGGAGACCCAGTACTTC.

Points on this clonotype: A single base separates this from a much larger clone, so it may be a read error. No conserved phenylalanine or tryptophan is present at the end of the CDR3, so a read error is the likely explanation. This chain connects TRBV29-1 to TRBJ2-2; weak D call: TRBD2 (6 bases). The V gene's germline CDR1 is SQVTM and CDR2 ANQGSEA. V dropped 7 bases and J dropped 1 base, with 13 bases sitting between them. This CDR3 has 14 residues. CDR3 in amino acids: CSGLGLENTGELFL. CDR3 nucleotide sequence: TGCAGCGGCCTGGGACTGGAGAACACCGGGGAGCTGTTTCTT.

This clonotype came up many times. The rearrangement links TRBV6-2 or TRBV6-3 to TRBJ2-5, with D perhaps given as TRBD1 or TRBD2 (5 bases each). V was pared by 0 bases and J by 2 bases, with 13 bases between. The CDR3 length is 16 residues. Per germline, CDR1 MNHEY and CDR2 SVGEGT. As DNA, the CDR3 is TGTGCCAGCAGTTACTCGGGCCGATGGGGGCAAGAGACCCAGTACTTC. Protein product: CASSYSGRWGQETQYF.

This clonotype came up many times. This chain uses TRBV3-1 with TRBJ2-5; 13 nucleotides agree with TRBD2. The germline gives CDR1 LGHDT, CDR2 YNNKEL (reference sequence). The V segment lost 1 base and the J segment 6 bases; nucleotides outside the gene matches: 5. The CDR3 totals 16 residues. The DNA for the CDR3 is TGTGCCAGCAGCCAAGGGCCGACTAGCGGGAGGAAGACCCAGTACTTC. Its protein product is CASSQGPTSGRKTQYF.

Only a few counts were recorded for this clonotype. J is TRBJ1-5 and V is TRBV6-1; possibly TRBD1 for D (5 bases). Germline CDR1 and CDR2: MNHNS and SASEGT. The CDR3 loop spans 13 amino acids. Trimming removed 6 bases from V and 7 bases from J, with 13 bases in between. CDR3 residues: CASRRGTGQPQHF. CDR3 sequence (DNA): TGTGCCAGCAGGAGGGGAACGGGGCAGCCCCAGCATTTT.

This clonotype was seen more than once but under ten times. CDR3 DNA: TGTGCCACCAGCAGCCCCCCCAGGGACTATGGCTACACCTTC. Its translation: CATSSPPRDYGYTF. V usage is TRBV15 and J usage is TRBJ1-2; D is possibly TRBD1 (5 bases). Trimming left V 3 bases short and J 3 bases short, with 11 bases between. Germline lookup yields CDR1 LNHNV and CDR2 YYDKDF (reference sequence). The length of the CDR3 is 14 residues.

There are many counts of this clonotype. The rearrangement links TRBV11-1 to TRBJ2-3, with D possibly being TRBD1 (6 bases). V gave up 7 bases and J gave up 2 bases, with 13 bases separating them. The CDR3 is 14 amino acids. CDR1 and CDR2 (germline): SGHAT, FQDESV (reference sequence). CDR3 nucleotides: TGTGCCAGCAATAGGGACACCTACACAGATACGCAGTATTTT. As protein: CASNRDTYTDTQYF.

This clonotype was found a few times. The chain joins TRBV9 to TRBJ2-5; no firm D call. Germline values: CDR1 SGDLS, CDR2 YYNGEE. Trimming removed 3 bases at V and 2 bases at J, with 8 bases between. CDR3 length: 13 amino acids. The CDR3 here is CASSADLQETQYF. CDR3 bases: TGTGCCAGCAGCGCCGACTTACAAGAGACCCAGTACTTC.

This clonotype was seen at least ten times. In nucleotides, the CDR3 is TGTGCCTGGAGCATTCTGGGACACTACTATGGCTACACCTTC. Its translation: CAWSILGHYYGYTF. V gene TRBV30 combines with J gene TRBJ1-2, with TRBD1 as a possible D gene (6 bases). V was pared by 3 bases and J by 3 bases, with 14 bases between. This CDR3 is built from 14 residues. Germline V lookup: CDR1 GTSNPN, CDR2 SVGIG (reference sequence).

This clonotype appeared many times. The gene calls are TRBV6-1 and TRBJ2-1; the D gene is possibly TRBD2 (6 bases). The CDR3 runs 15 residues. Germline CDR1 reads MNHNS; CDR2 reads SASEGT. V lost 3 bases, J lost 3 bases, and 12 bases lay in between. Here the CDR3 reads CASSDLGGIYNEQFF. The DNA of the CDR3 is TGTGCCAGCAGTGATCTCGGCGGGATCTACAATGAGCAGTTCTTC.

This clonotype was seen many times. The CDR3 DNA sequence: TGTGCCAATGTACCCGGGACACCCACCTACGAGCAGTACGTC. This gives the protein CANVPGTPTYEQYV. The chain joins TRBV6-1 to TRBJ2-7, with D maybe TRBD1 (6 bases). Germline CDR1 is MNHNS and CDR2 is SASEGT. The CDR3 loop spans 14 amino acids. V gave up 10 bases and J gave up 2 bases, with 18 bases separating them.

A few counts support this clonotype. The CDR3 DNA follows: TGTGCCAGCAGCTTAGAGGGAGGGACTGGAAACACCATATATTTT. Its translation: CASSLEGGTGNTIYF. The J gene is TRBJ1-3, the V gene TRBV11-3, with D unresolved. CDR1 and CDR2 from the germline V gene are SGHNT and YENEEA. Trimming took 0 bases from V and 2 from J, leaving 8 bases between them. The CDR3 sequence is 15 residues long.

In this sample, this clonotype turned up many times. This chain joins TRBV7-2 and TRBJ2-3; TRBD2 is a possible D gene (5 bases). The CDR3 has 15 residues. Per germline, CDR1 SGHTA and CDR2 FQGNSA. Trimming removed 5 bases at V and 2 bases at J, with 14 bases between. The CDR3 loop is CASSIRTQSTDTQYF. The CDR3 DNA is TGTGCCAGCAGCATAAGGACTCAGTCCACAGATACGCAGTATTTT. Based on the CDR3 plus reference TRBV7-2 and TRBJ2-3, the full variable domain is GAGVSQSPSNKVTEKGKDVELRCDPISGHTALYWYRQSLGQGLEFLIYFQGNSAPDKSGLPSDRFSAERTGGSVSTLTIQRTQQEDSAVYLCASSIRTQSTDTQYFGPGTRLTVL.

This clonotype came up many times. This rearrangement joins TRBV7-6 to TRBJ1-6; perhaps TRBD1 as D (5 bases). Germline V gene data show CDR1 as SGHVS and CDR2 as FNYEAQ. The CDR3 loop spans 15 amino acids. V was trimmed by 4 bases and J by 7 bases, leaving 14 bases between them. CDR3: CASSSKGRANSPLHF. CDR3 sequence (DNA): TGTGCCAGCAGCTCCAAGGGACGGGCAAATTCACCCCTCCACTTT.

This clonotype was recorded many times. The rearrangement uses TRBV11-3 and TRBJ1-1, with TRBD1 identical over 8 bases. V was clipped by 3 bases and J by 8 bases; unmatched bases: 5. CDR1 is SGHNT and CDR2 is YENEEA in the germline V gene. The CDR3 loop spans 13 amino acids. The DNA of the CDR3 is TGTGCCAGCAGCTTTCCGTCAGGGGGCGAAGCTTTCTTT. Translation gives CASSFPSGGEAFF.

This clonotype was seen a few times. V gene TRBV24-1 combines with J gene TRBJ2-3; D remains ambiguous. Between the trimmed V and J ends, which lost 0 bases and 6 bases, there was a span of 6 bases. The germline CDR1 and CDR2 sequences are KGHDR and SFDVKD. The CDR3 covers 13 residues. The CDR3 loop is CATSDLDRDTQYF. The CDR3 coding sequence is TGTGCCACCAGTGATTTGGACCGGGATACGCAGTATTTT.

This sequence joins TRBV15 and TRBJ2-7; D is unresolved. CDR1 is LNHNV and CDR2 is YYDKDF in the germline V gene (reference sequence). Trimming took 0 bases from V and 0 from J, leaving 9 bases between them. The CDR3 spans 15 residues. The CDR3 sequence is CATSRDRSSSYEQYV. The CDR3 region has the DNA TGTGCCACCAGCAGAGATAGGAGTAGCTCCTACGAGCAGTACGTC.

The rearrangement joins TRBV7-2 to TRBJ2-1; D is perhaps TRBD2 (6 bases). CDR1 is SGHTA and CDR2 is FQGNSA in the germline V gene. V was cut by 4 bases and J by 5 bases, with 9 bases left in between. The CDR3 has 13 residues. CDR3 sequence (DNA): TGTGCCAGCAGCTCGTGGGGGGACAATGAGCAGTTCTTC. This sequence encodes CASSSWGDNEQFF.

This clonotype was seen ten or more times. V is TRBV3-1 and J is TRBJ1-1, with D uncertain. The V end was cut by 4 bases, the J end by 2 bases, with 8 bases between. Looked up from germline, CDR1 is LGHDT and CDR2 is YNNKEL (reference sequence). The CDR3 length is 13 residues. As DNA, the CDR3 is TGTGCCAGCAGCCGACGGACTAACACTGAAGCTTTCTTT. This translates into CASSRRTNTEAFF. The full variable domain, with the rest looked up from reference TRBV3-1 and TRBJ1-1, is DTAVSQTPKYLVTQMGNDKSIKCEQNLGHDTMYWYKQDSKKFLKIMFSYNNKELIINETVPNRFSPKSPDKAHLNLHINSLELGDSAVYFCASSRRTNTEAFFGQGTRLTVV.